The subject of this entry is one T cell receptor beta chain. MiXCR, applied by TCRdb to the RT-PCR reads, yields one record per CDR3 protein. Of 550,000 to 750,000 distinct CDR3 sequences listed, 14% are singletons. This CDR3 has 15 residues. V dropped 0 bases and J dropped 6; count of bases not matched to a gene: 5. CDR1 is LGHDT and CDR2 is YNNKEL in the germline V gene (reference sequence). This clonotype was sampled from a female donor in good health, serving as a healthy control. The chain couples TRBV3-1 to TRBJ1-2; 9 bases align to TRBD1. What was sequenced was memory CD4+ T cells from blood. The CDR3 DNA follows: TGTGCCAGCAGCCAAGAGGGGACAGGGTATGATGGCTACACCTTC. It codes for CASSQEGTGYDGYTF. Complete variable domain (other parts from reference TRBV3-1 and TRBJ1-2): DTAVSQTPKYLVTQMGNDKSIKCEQNLGHDTMYWYKQDSKKFLKIMFSYNNKELIINETVPNRFSPKSPDKAHLNLHINSLELGDSAVYFCASSQEGTGYDGYTFGSGTRLTVV.